A single sample is the source of the 23 T cell receptor beta chains below, sequenced in a study of T cell repertoires in ileal Crohn's disease. Repertoires were generated with immunoSEQ multiplex PCR, while TCRdb's copy carries only in-frame clones and drops some. There are 12,000 or so clones in the sample; over 60% occur only once, and about 8.7% lies in the top ten. Time point indicated: neoterminal ileum biopsy at postoperative endoscopy, about 6 months after surgery. The sample consisted of ileal tissue. All receptors come from an adult with Crohn's disease.

This clone was picked up a small number of times. The chain uses TRBV27 and TRBJ1-1; no clear D. Trimming took off 3 bases at V and 1 base at J, with 9 bases between the two ends. The CDR3 is 14 residues long. CDR1 MNHEY and CDR2 SMNVEV come from the germline V gene (reference sequence). In DNA form, the CDR3 reads TGTGCCAGCAGTTTGGGCAGGTGGAACACTGAAGCTTTCTTT. Translating gives CASSLGRWNTEAFF.

V gene TRBV29-1 combines with J gene TRBJ2-5, with D perhaps matching TRBD2 (6 bases). CDR1 is SQVTM and CDR2 is ANQGSEA in the germline V gene. Deletions cut 2 bases from V and 0 bases from J, with 10 bases between. The CDR3 length is 14 residues. The CDR3 bases are TGCAGCGTTGAACTAGCGACACACCAAGAGACCCAGTACTTC. Protein sequence: CSVELATHQETQYF.

V is TRBV19 and J is TRBJ2-3; 9 bases are a match to TRBD1. Germline CDR1 and CDR2: LNHDA and SQIVND (reference sequence). The CDR3 has 16 amino acids. The junction had 15 bases not matched to a gene; V was cut back by 9 bases and J by 5 bases. This chain's CDR3 is CASSRDRVLLVDTQYF. CDR3 nucleotides: TGTGCCAGCTCTAGGGACAGGGTGCTCTTGGTAGATACGCAGTATTTT.

The chain is built from TRBV4-2 and TRBJ1-4; 11 bases are shared with TRBD1. V trimming: 0 bases; J trimming: 7 bases; junction bases outside the gene matches: 7. Germline CDR1 and CDR2: LGHNA and YNFKEQ. The CDR3 loop spans 17 amino acids. In DNA form, the CDR3 reads TGTGCCAGCAGCCAAGAACGGACAGGGGGCAGGAGTGAAAAACTGTTTTTT. It yields the protein CASSQERTGGRSEKLFF.

In nucleotides, the CDR3 is TGCGCCAGCAGTGTTGGAACCCTTAGCACAGATACGCAGTATTTT. As protein: CASSVGTLSTDTQYF. The chain combines TRBV10-1 with TRBJ2-3, with unresolved D. Germline V gene data show CDR1 as WNHNN and CDR2 as SYGVQD (reference sequence). The CDR3 extends over 15 amino acids. V lost 4 bases and J 0 bases, leaving 11 bases between the germline ends.

By proportion, this clone is medium-sized. The chain recombines TRBV19 with TRBJ1-5, with 10 bases identical to TRBD1. This CDR3 is 15 amino acids long. Losses at the gene ends were 9 bases for V and 11 bases for J; bases not matched to a gene: 16. Germline CDR1 and CDR2: LNHDA and SQIVND (reference sequence). The CDR3 is CASRDRGGSESAQHF. As DNA, the CDR3 is TGTGCCAGCCGGGACAGGGGTGGAAGCGAATCAGCCCAGCATTTT.

In its sample, this clone was seen a few times. The chain employs TRBV5-8 and TRBJ2-2; the D gene is possibly TRBD2 (5 bases). The CDR3 spans 16 residues. V was pared by 2 bases and J by 6 bases, with 17 bases between. In germline, CDR1 is SGHTS, CDR2 YDEGEE. CDR3 sequence: CASSFSWSSFSGELFF. The CDR3 region has the DNA TGTGCCAGCAGCTTTTCTTGGTCTAGCTTTTCCGGGGAGCTGTTTTTT.

As for this clone: This CDR3 is also generated by other DNA sequences in the sample. The chain combines TRBV2 with TRBJ1-2; tentatively, D is TRBD1 (5 bases). Per the germline V gene, CDR1 is SNHLY and CDR2 is FYNNEI. CDR3 length: 13 amino acids. With 0 bases removed from V and 8 bases from J, the gap between germline ends came to 10 bases. The CDR3 sequence is CASSEAEGRGYTF. The CDR3 DNA follows: TGTGCCAGCAGTGAAGCGGAGGGGCGAGGCTACACCTTC.

The J gene is TRBJ1-1, the V gene TRBV2; D gene unclear. The germline V and J ends were trimmed by 6 bases and 3 bases, with 17 bases remaining between them. CDR3 length equals 15 residues. CDR1 and CDR2 from the germline V gene are SNHLY and FYNNEI. The CDR3 nucleotides read TGTGCCAGCAGGGCTACTGACGTAAGGCACACTGAAGCTTTCTTT. Protein: CASRATDVRHTEAFF.

V and J are TRBV27 and TRBJ1-1; D call uncertain. V lost 2 bases to trimming and J lost 3 bases, with 7 bases between them. Germline values: CDR1 MNHEY, CDR2 SMNVEV (reference sequence). The CDR3 covers 13 residues. In nucleotides, the CDR3 is TGTGCCAGCAGTTTAGAAGAGGACACTGAAGCTTTCTTT. Translating gives CASSLEEDTEAFF.

The rearrangement uses TRBV5-1 and TRBJ2-7; 7 bases are a match to TRBD1. CDR1 and CDR2 from the germline V gene are SGHRS and YFSETQ. Unmatched junction bases numbered 9, after V lost 4 bases and J lost 2 bases. CDR3 size: 15 residues. The DNA of the CDR3 is TGCGCCAGCAGCCCCGGACAGGTTGGTACCTACGAGCAGTACTTC. Protein sequence: CASSPGQVGTYEQYF.

V is TRBV4-1 and J is TRBJ2-7; the match to TRBD2 covers 7 bases. The CDR3 spans 15 residues. In germline, CDR1 is MGHRA, CDR2 YSYEKL. The J segment lost 2 bases and the V segment lost 1 base, leaving 5 bases of the junction unmatched. Here the CDR3 DNA reads TGCGCCAGCAGCCAAGCCGCGGGGGATGCCTACGAGCAGTACTTC. It encodes CASSQAAGDAYEQYF.

The chain combines TRBV27 with TRBJ2-1, with TRBD2 matching over 7 bases. CDR1 is MNHEY and CDR2 is SMNVEV in the germline V gene (reference sequence). There are 14 residues in the CDR3. Germline trimming cut 5 bases from V and 5 bases from J; bases unmatched to any gene: 6. CDR3 bases: TGTGCCAGCAGTCGACTAGCTCCCGACAATGAGCAGTTCTTC. This encodes CASSRLAPDNEQFF.

The genes are TRBV30 and TRBJ2-5; D is unclear. CDR1 and CDR2 (germline): GTSNPN, SVGIG (reference sequence). This CDR3 spans 13 amino acids. The V end was cut by 2 bases, the J end by 3 bases, with 10 bases between. CDR3 sequence (DNA): TGTGCCTGGAGTCGACAAGTAGAAGAGACCCAGTACTTC. It codes for CAWSRQVEETQYF. Full variable domain (rest looked up from reference TRBV30 and TRBJ2-5): SQTIHQWPATLVQPVGSPLSLECTVEGTSNPNLYWYRQAAGRGLQLLFYSVGIGQISSEVPQNLSASRPQDRQFILSSKKLLLSDSGFYLCAWSRQVEETQYFGPGTRLLVL.

V gene TRBV10-1 combines with J gene TRBJ1-1; TRBD1 aligns across 12 bases. Trimming removed 2 bases from V and 3 bases from J; junction bases left unmatched: 1. The CDR3 length is 15 residues. The V gene's germline CDR1 is WNHNN and CDR2 SYGVQD (reference sequence). The CDR3 nucleotides are TGCGCCAGCAGTGAGGGGACAGGGGGCTACACTGAAGCTTTCTTT. As protein: CASSEGTGGYTEAFF.

This clone has a handful of counts. V gene TRBV28 combines with J gene TRBJ1-1; D not certain. This CDR3 comprises 14 residues. The V end was cut by 5 bases, the J end by 1 base, with 11 bases between. Germline V CDR1 and CDR2: MDHEN, SYDVKM. The CDR3: CASSKRQANTEAFF. CDR3 DNA: TGTGCCAGCAGTAAAAGGCAGGCGAACACTGAAGCTTTCTTT.

This chain connects TRBV2 to TRBJ2-3, with 9 positions matching TRBD1. Germline V CDR1 and CDR2: SNHLY, FYNNEI. This CDR3 has 15 amino acids. The V gene end was trimmed by 7 bases and the J gene end by 4 bases; junction bases not matched to a gene: 9. As DNA, the CDR3 is TGTGCCAGCATGAGAGACAGGGGGGTACCAGATACGCAGTATTTT. Translation: CASMRDRGVPDTQYF.

The CDR3 DNA reads as TGTGCCACCCGACGAGTCCCGGGACAGGGGGCTTACGAGCAGTACTTC. Protein sequence: CATRRVPGQGAYEQYF. The chain carries TRBV27 and TRBJ2-7; 12 bases fit TRBD1. The CDR3 is 16 amino acids. The ends lost 10 bases at V and 4 bases at J; junction bases unmatched: 14. Germline CDR1 MNHEY, CDR2 SMNVEV (reference sequence).

This clone was counted between two and nine times. This chain connects TRBV5-6 to TRBJ2-1; tentatively, D is TRBD1 or TRBD2 (6 bases each). Trimming shortened V by 5 bases and J by 8 bases, and 14 bases separated the two germline ends. Germline loops: CDR1 SGHDT, CDR2 YYEEEE. This CDR3 region has 13 residues. In DNA form, the CDR3 reads TGTGCCAGCAGTTGGGGGGCCTTGGATGAGCAGTTCTTC. Residues: CASSWGALDEQFF.

V and J are TRBV5-1 and TRBJ2-1; D is unresolved. Germline V CDR1 and CDR2: SGHRS, YFSETQ. V lost 0 bases and J 5 bases, leaving 9 bases between the germline ends. The CDR3 has 14 residues. CDR3 loop: CASSLAGPNNEQFF. The CDR3 DNA reads TGCGCCAGCAGCTTGGCCGGGCCTAACAATGAGCAGTTCTTC.

This clone is labeled large. CDR3 nucleotide sequence: TGCGCCAGCAGCCAAGATCTCCGGCTACAGGACACAGATACGCAGTATTTT. It codes for CASSQDLRLQDTDTQYF. The rearrangement links TRBV4-1 to TRBJ2-3; D perhaps matches TRBD1 (5 bases). Looked up from germline, CDR1 is MGHRA and CDR2 is YSYEKL. CDR3 length: 17 residues. V dropped 0 bases and J dropped 2 bases, with 15 bases sitting between them.

This clone is large. Other DNA sequences in the sample encode the same CDR3. V and J are TRBV19 and TRBJ1-2; D gene uncertain. The CDR3 is 12 residues long. Germline lookup yields CDR1 LNHDA and CDR2 SQIVND (reference sequence). The V end was cut by 4 bases, the J end by 2 bases, with 5 bases between. The CDR3 sequence: CASSTNNYGYTF. Written as DNA, the CDR3 is TGTGCCAGTAGTACCAACAACTATGGCTACACCTTC.

The chain is built from TRBV14 and TRBJ2-5; 8 nucleotides line up with TRBD2. CDR1 SGHDN and CDR2 FVKESK come from the germline V gene. The CDR3 totals 16 residues. Unmatched junction bases numbered 5, after V lost 0 bases and J lost 2 bases. The CDR3, as DNA: TGTGCCAGCAGCCAAGACAGACTAGCGTTTCAAGAGACCCAGTACTTC. Protein: CASSQDRLAFQETQYF.